This TCR beta chain was identified during a study of blood T cell repertoires in COVID-19. At the level of the study: Specimens from acute and convalescent COVID-19 originated in the United States, Italy and Spain. PBMCs, B-cell-depleted T cells, or T cells were the source of the cDNA or gDNA that made up the material.

Original handling: Cell counts per sample came from amplifying reference gene primers. Generated by immunoSEQ multiplex PCR, the TCRdb table keeps only in-frame clones and is missing some. D and trimming come from the DNA, and the V and J calls and clone size come from that table. The sample comprises fewer than 250,000 clones, roughly 90% of which are singletons, and 2% to 2.5% rests with the top ten. This CDR3 contains 14 residues. The germline gives CDR1 LGHDT, CDR2 YNNKEL (reference sequence). V lost 5 bases, J lost 4 bases, and 2 bases stayed unmatched. The TCR sequence derives from a woman aged 45-60 years with acute or convalescent COVID-19. Source material: peripheral blood. The chain carries TRBV3-1 (or the pseudogene TRBV3-2) and TRBJ2-7; 13 bases match TRBD2. This CDR3 is CASSAGLAGYEQYF. The DNA for the CDR3 is TGTGCCAGCAGCGCGGGACTAGCGGGGTACGAGCAGTACTTC.